This T cell receptor beta chain appears in the sequencing data of a study of CD8 T cells in ankylosing spondylitis. TCRdb re-derived calls from the 5' RACE reads in MiXCR, one entry per CDR3 protein. The table has roughly 86,000 distinct CDR3 sequences, around 9.4% seen once. Germline V gene data show CDR1 as MDHEN and CDR2 as SYDVKM. Trimming removed 8 bases from V and 8 bases from J; junction bases left unmatched: 8. CDR3 length: 14 residues. Specimen: blood, either unsorted or a sorted T cell fraction (not recorded which). The clonotype originates from a male donor with ankylosing spondylitis or in good health (not recorded which). V and J are TRBV28 and TRBJ2-1, with TRBD2 matching over 11 bases. The CDR3 reads CASVAGGPIDEQFF. DNA of the CDR3: TGTGCCAGCGTAGCGGGGGGGCCCATTGATGAGCAGTTCTTC.